This T cell receptor (beta chain) was observed in a study of blood T cell repertoires in COVID-19. Study details: From the United States, Italy and Spain came samples of acute and convalescent COVID-19. Nucleic acid was either cDNA or gDNA, and it came from T cells, B-cell-depleted T cells, or PBMCs.

A Seattle source enrolled patients during active infection and followed them longitudinally. As processed by the authors: For nucleated cells, counts were estimated from reference gene primer amplification. Using immunoSEQ multiplex PCR, the repertoire was profiled, and TCRdb retains in-frame clones only, with some absent. That table is the source of V, J and clone size, and D and trimming were worked out from the DNA. This table holds tens of thousands of clones, roughly four fifths found once. Sequenced material: peripheral blood. This TCR came from an elderly man with COVID-19, enrolled during active disease.

The CDR3: CASSPSWTNYEQYF. The DNA for the CDR3 is TGTGCCAGTAGCCCCTCCTGGACAAACTACGAGCAGTACTTC. This sequence joins TRBV19 and TRBJ2-7; D is possibly TRBD1 (5 bases). V was trimmed by 6 bases and J by 3 bases, leaving 15 bases between them. Germline V gene sequence: CDR1 LNHDA, CDR2 SQIVND (reference sequence). The length of the CDR3 is 14 residues.